This T cell receptor beta chain was observed in a study of blood T cell repertoires in COVID-19. Authors' analysis steps: Cell counts per sample came from amplifying reference gene primers. The table came from immunoSEQ multiplex PCR; TCRdb's copy has only in-frame clones and leaves some out. V, J and clone size reflect that table, while D and trimming were determined from the DNA. The sample includes more than 110,000 clones, around nine tenths seen only once; the top ten take roughly 4%. The V end was cut by 6 bases, the J end by 4 bases, with 9 bases between. The CDR3 runs to 11 residues. The V gene's germline CDR1 is DFQATT and CDR2 SNEGSKA (reference sequence).

The sequencing input was peripheral blood. V is TRBV20-1 and J is TRBJ1-1; D possibly corresponds to TRBD1 (5 bases). The TCR comes from a woman aged 40 to 55 with acute or convalescent COVID-19. CDR3 sequence (DNA): TGCAGTGCCCTGGGGGGCACTGAAGCTTTCTTT. This sequence encodes CSALGGTEAFF.